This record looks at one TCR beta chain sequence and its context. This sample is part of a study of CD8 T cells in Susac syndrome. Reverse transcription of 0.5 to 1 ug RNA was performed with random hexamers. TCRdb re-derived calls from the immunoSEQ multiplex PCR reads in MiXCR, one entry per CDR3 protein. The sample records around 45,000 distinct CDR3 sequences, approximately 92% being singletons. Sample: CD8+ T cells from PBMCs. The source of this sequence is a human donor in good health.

CDR3 in DNA: TGTGCCAGCAGTGCGCAGGGGATCGGGGAGCTGTTTTTT. Its protein is CASSAQGIGELFF. This chain uses TRBV27 with TRBJ2-2; tentative D call: TRBD1 (6 bases). This CDR3 has 13 amino acids. The ends were cut back, 5 bases at V and 7 bases at J, with 11 bases in the middle. Germline V gene sequence: CDR1 MNHEY, CDR2 SMNVEV (reference sequence).